This T cell receptor beta chain was retrieved from a study of blood T cell repertoires in COVID-19. Original analysis: Using reference gene primer amplification, nucleated cell counts were estimated. Data came from immunoSEQ multiplex PCR; TCRdb stores just in-frame clones and leaves some out. The V and J calls and the clone size are those of that table, but D and trimming were determined from the DNA. The sample shows approximately 500,000 clones, less than 90% of them seen only once. The CDR3 runs to 14 residues. CDR1 is MDHEN, CDR2 SYDVKM, per germline. The J segment lost 4 bases and the V segment lost 5 bases, leaving 7 bases of the junction unmatched.

The receptor comes from a woman aged 45-65 years with COVID-19, enrolled during active disease. The chain employs TRBV28 and TRBJ2-5; TRBD1 matches at 7 bases. Sequenced material: peripheral blood. CDR3 loop: CASSHRGRIETQYF. Here the CDR3 DNA reads TGTGCCAGCAGTCATAGGGGGCGCATAGAGACCCAGTACTTC.